Each of the 20 T cell receptor beta chains below was sequenced from the same sample in a study of OX40 agonist ivuxolimab in advanced cancers. The protocol was immunoSEQ multiplex PCR, while the TCRdb copy is restricted to in-frame clones and leaves out a portion. The sample shows 100,000 to 150,000 clones, approximately 90% of them seen only once. The sample here was CD4+ or CD8+ T cells sorted from blood, taken in a trial of the OX40 agonist ivuxolimab. These receptors were taken from an adult with an advanced solid tumor such as melanoma, head and neck, liver or kidney cancer.

This chain connects TRBV11-3 to TRBJ2-1; D is ambiguous. The CDR3 covers 15 residues. Trimming removed 6 bases at V and 2 bases at J, with 14 bases between. Germline CDR1 SGHNT, CDR2 YENEEA. CDR3 in amino acids: CASSFGAATYNEQFF. For the CDR3, the DNA is TGTGCCAGCAGTTTTGGCGCTGCGACCTACAATGAGCAGTTCTTC.

The CDR3 loop reads CASSEARGRVNTEAFF. In DNA, the CDR3 is TGTGCCAGCAGTGAAGCGCGGGGGCGAGTAAACACTGAAGCTTTCTTT. The V call is TRBV6-1, the J call TRBJ1-1; TRBD1 might be the D (6 bases). Germline V gene data show CDR1 as MNHNS and CDR2 as SASEGT. V lost 0 bases to trimming and J lost 2 bases, with 13 bases between them. CDR3 length equals 16 residues.

V usage is TRBV9 and J usage is TRBJ2-7; tentatively, D is TRBD1 or TRBD2 (5 bases each). The length of the CDR3 is 13 residues. V was trimmed by 4 bases and J by 6 bases, leaving 14 bases between them. Germline loops: CDR1 SGDLS, CDR2 YYNGEE. CDR3 DNA sequence: TGTGCCAGCAGCACCCCTCCAGGGACCGAGCAGTACTTC. This sequence encodes CASSTPPGTEQYF.

The rearrangement joins TRBV6-5 to TRBJ1-1; D might be TRBD1 (6 bases). V lost 5 bases to trimming and J lost 4 bases, with 17 bases between them. In germline, CDR1 is MNHEY, CDR2 SVGAGI. The CDR3 spans 15 residues. DNA for the CDR3: TGTGCCAGCAGTCGACAGGTGATCGGCGTCACTGAAGCTTTCTTT. Residues: CASSRQVIGVTEAFF.

The V gene is TRBV28, the J gene TRBJ2-7, with 8 positions matching TRBD1. The germline V gene has CDR1 MDHEN and CDR2 SYDVKM. The CDR3 sequence is 12 residues long. J lost 3 bases, V lost 10 bases, and 5 bases had no gene match. CDR3 sequence (DNA): TGTGCCATAACAGGGACAGGCTACGAGCAGTACTTC. Translated: CAITGTGYEQYF.

The chain recombines TRBV18 with TRBJ2-7; possible D gene TRBD1, 6 bases. Germline V lookup: CDR1 KGHSH, CDR2 LQKENI. The CDR3 has 15 residues. With 2 bases removed from V and 2 bases from J, the gap between germline ends came to 13 bases. CDR3 sequence: CASSPGETGPYEQYF. DNA of the CDR3: TGTGCCAGCTCACCAGGAGAGACAGGCCCCTACGAGCAGTACTTC.

Worth noting for this clone: The same CDR3 can be traced to other DNA sequences in this sample. The chain has TRBV5-4 and TRBJ2-7; D remains unclear. This CDR3 has 12 amino acids. The V gene lost 2 bases and the J gene lost 4 bases, with 7 bases spanning the gap. CDR1 and CDR2 (germline): SGHNT, YYREEE (reference sequence). The CDR3: CASSLSGYEQYF. For the CDR3, the DNA is TGTGCCAGCAGCTTATCCGGGTACGAGCAGTACTTC.

V and J are TRBV11-3 and TRBJ2-7; 10 nucleotides line up with TRBD1. The germline CDR1 and CDR2 sequences are SGHNT and YENEEA. V was pared by 5 bases and J by 2 bases, with 3 bases of the junction left unmatched. There are 14 residues in the CDR3. This CDR3 reads CASSRGTGAYEQYF. DNA of the CDR3: TGTGCCAGCAGCCGTGGGACAGGGGCCTACGAGCAGTACTTC.

V usage is TRBV19 and J usage is TRBJ1-1, with D maybe TRBD1 (5 bases). V gave up 7 bases and J gave up 1 base, with 13 bases separating them. This CDR3 comprises 14 residues. Germline V lookup: CDR1 LNHDA, CDR2 SQIVND (reference sequence). The DNA of the CDR3 is TGTGCCAGTACCAACACGGGGCCGAACACTGAAGCTTTCTTT. It specifies CASTNTGPNTEAFF.

This clone was seen just once. The V and J genes are TRBV7-9 and TRBJ2-5; the D is unclear. Germline CDR1 and CDR2: SEHNR and FQNEAQ (reference sequence). There are 14 residues in the CDR3. The V gene lost 4 bases and the J gene lost 6 bases, with 15 bases spanning the gap. CDR3 nucleotides: TGTGCCAGCAGCTCATACAATGTGGAAAAGACCCAGTACTTC. Encoded protein: CASSSYNVEKTQYF.

The V gene is TRBV9, the J gene TRBJ2-7, with 8 nucleotides matching TRBD1. The CDR3 is 16 amino acids. Germline lookup yields CDR1 SGDLS and CDR2 YYNGEE. Losses at the gene ends were 3 bases for V and 2 bases for J; bases not matched to a gene: 10. CDR3 sequence: CASSGGTGGWPYEQYF. The CDR3 DNA is TGTGCCAGCAGCGGCGGGACAGGAGGGTGGCCCTACGAGCAGTACTTC.

The chain joins TRBV30 to TRBJ2-3; 10 nucleotides align to TRBD2. CDR3 length: 16 residues. In germline, CDR1 is GTSNPN, CDR2 SVGIG (reference sequence). CDR3 DNA: TGTGCTCGCGGAGCTAGCGGGAGTTCGCCTGCAGATACGCAGTATTTT. Translating it yields CARGASGSSPADTQYF.

The chain couples TRBV6-1 to TRBJ1-4; D not certain. The V end lost 7 bases, the J end lost 6 bases, and 18 bases lay between the germline ends. The CDR3 runs 15 residues. Germline CDR1 reads MNHNS; CDR2 reads SASEGT. The CDR3 DNA sequence: TGTGCCAGCACTTCATTAGGGCTATCGGATGAAAAACTGTTTTTT. Translating it yields CASTSLGLSDEKLFF.

This chain uses TRBV2 with TRBJ2-3; D unresolved. Germline V gene lookup returns CDR1 SNHLY and CDR2 FYNNEI. The CDR3 is 13 amino acids. V dropped 5 bases and J dropped 2 bases, with 8 bases sitting between them. The CDR3 DNA reads as TGTGCCAGCAGTTTTTCTAACACAGATACGCAGTATTTT. Its protein is CASSFSNTDTQYF.

The chain couples TRBV5-1 to TRBJ1-3; D unresolved. Germline V gives CDR1 SGHRS, CDR2 YFSETQ. The CDR3 sequence is 14 residues long. Trimming pared 2 bases from V and 4 bases from J, leaving 10 bases between. The CDR3, as DNA: TGCGCCAGCAGCTTAGACATAAACGGAAACACCATATATTTT. Encoded protein: CASSLDINGNTIYF.

V and J are TRBV5-4 and TRBJ1-1; D gene ambiguous. The V gene lost 2 bases and the J gene lost 1 base, with 6 bases spanning the gap. CDR3 length: 13 residues. From germline, CDR1 is SGHNT and CDR2 YYREEE (reference sequence). CDR3 coding DNA: TGTGCCAGCAGCTTCTTAGAGAACACTGAAGCTTTCTTT. The encoded protein is CASSFLENTEAFF.

In DNA form, the CDR3 reads TGCGCCAGCAGCTTGATCACAGGGGATCCCATTCAGTACTTC. Translation: CASSLITGDPIQYF. V and J are TRBV5-1 and TRBJ2-4, with TRBD1 matching over 7 bases. Per germline, CDR1 SGHRS and CDR2 YFSETQ. The CDR3 is 14 residues long. J lost 9 bases, V lost 1 base, and 7 bases had no gene match.

The chain uses TRBV9 and TRBJ2-1; 11 bases are a match to TRBD2. Germline assignment: CDR1 SGDLS and CDR2 YYNGEE. Trimming at V came to 4 bases and at J to 9 bases, leaving 15 bases not matched to a gene. This CDR3 is built from 17 residues. The CDR3 is CASSPPGLAGGSGEQFF. In nucleotides, the CDR3 is TGTGCCAGCAGCCCCCCTGGTCTAGCGGGAGGATCTGGTGAGCAGTTCTTC.

Comment on this clone: This specimen includes other DNA sequences encoding the same CDR3. The V and J genes are TRBV19 and TRBJ1-5, with TRBD1 matching 9 bases. In germline, CDR1 is LNHDA, CDR2 SQIVND (reference sequence). The V segment lost 5 bases and the J segment 0 bases; nucleotides outside the gene matches: 2. The length of the CDR3 is 15 residues. The CDR3 region has the DNA TGTGCCAGTAGTCGACAGGGGGTTAGCAATCAGCCCCAGCATTTT. Protein: CASSRQGVSNQPQHF.

The chain is built from TRBV19 and TRBJ2-3; 7 bases are a match to TRBD1. This CDR3 region has 14 residues. With 5 bases clipped from V and 3 bases from J, the junction kept 5 bases outside the gene matches. Germline assignment: CDR1 LNHDA and CDR2 SQIVND (reference sequence). CDR3 region: CASSLRDRTDTQYF. The CDR3 DNA is TGTGCCAGTAGTCTCCGGGACAGAACAGATACGCAGTATTTT.